This entry concerns a single TCR beta chain. In the authors' methods: It was from reference gene primer amplification that nucleated cell counts were estimated. The repertoire was sequenced with immunoSEQ multiplex PCR; TCRdb's copy has only in-frame clones and lacks some. V and J calls and clone size are those listed in that table; D and trimming were worked out from the DNA. This table holds some 100,000 clones, 70% to 90% found once. The data were taken from a study of blood T cell repertoires in COVID-19. Study at large: Samples came from the United States, Italy and Spain, spanning acute and convalescent COVID-19. From T cells, B-cell-depleted T cells, or PBMCs came the material, which was cDNA or gDNA.

Losses at the gene ends were 4 bases for V and 5 bases for J; bases not matched to a gene: 5. The CDR3 has 14 residues. CDR1 and CDR2 (germline): MGHDK, SYGVNS. The receptor was isolated from a human donor in a cohort sampled during active COVID-19. Material: peripheral blood. V usage is TRBV25-1 and J usage is TRBJ2-5; the match to TRBD1 covers 9 bases. The CDR3 loop reads CASSGWTGEETQYF. CDR3 nucleotide sequence: TGTGCCAGCAGTGGTTGGACAGGGGAGGAGACCCAGTACTTC.